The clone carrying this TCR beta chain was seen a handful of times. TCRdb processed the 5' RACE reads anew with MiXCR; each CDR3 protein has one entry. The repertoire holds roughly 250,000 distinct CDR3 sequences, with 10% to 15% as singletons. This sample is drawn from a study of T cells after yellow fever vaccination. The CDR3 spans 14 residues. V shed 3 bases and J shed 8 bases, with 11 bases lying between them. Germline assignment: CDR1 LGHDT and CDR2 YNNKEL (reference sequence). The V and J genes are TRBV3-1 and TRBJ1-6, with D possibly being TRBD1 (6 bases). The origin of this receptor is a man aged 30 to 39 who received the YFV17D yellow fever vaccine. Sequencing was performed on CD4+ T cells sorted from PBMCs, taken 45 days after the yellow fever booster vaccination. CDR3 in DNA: TGTGCCAGCAGCCACAGGGGATCGGATTCACCCCTCCACTTT. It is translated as CASSHRGSDSPLHF.